Presented here are 19 T cell receptor beta chains from one specimen sequenced in a study of siplizumab effects on memory and regulatory T cells. Some clones are missing from TCRdb's copy, which holds only in-frame ones; the method was immunoSEQ multiplex PCR. This table has 55,000 to 65,000 clones, around 98% appearing once. Sequencing input: naive CD8+ T cells sorted from blood. The receptors stem from a human donor in good health.

This clone was recorded only once. The J gene is TRBJ2-1, the V gene TRBV5-1; a weak D match, TRBD2 (5 bases). The germline gives CDR1 SGHRS, CDR2 YFSETQ. The V end lost 3 bases, the J end lost 8 bases, and 6 bases lay between the germline ends. The CDR3 has 11 amino acids. CDR3 DNA sequence: TGCGCCAGCAGCTCGGGGTATGAGCAGTTCTTC. Its translation is CASSSGYEQFF.

The rearrangement links TRBV11-1 to TRBJ1-1; TRBD1 might be the D (5 bases). Trimming shortened V by 3 bases and J by 8 bases, and 25 bases separated the two germline ends. Per germline, CDR1 SGHAT and CDR2 FQDESV (reference sequence). This CDR3 spans 17 amino acids. DNA for the CDR3: TGTGCCAGCAGCTTTACGGAAACAGGTCCTTTTCGGCCCGAAGCTTTCTTT. As protein: CASSFTETGPFRPEAFF.

V gene TRBV6-6 combines with J gene TRBJ2-7; TRBD1 aligns across 8 bases. Germline trimming cut 3 bases from V and 6 bases from J; bases unmatched to any gene: 4. Germline V lookup: CDR1 MNHNY, CDR2 SVGAGI (reference sequence). The CDR3 is 13 residues long. In DNA form, the CDR3 reads TGTGCCAGCAGTTATGGGACAGGCCGCGAGCAGTACTTC. This translates into CASSYGTGREQYF.

The J gene is TRBJ1-4, the V gene TRBV15; D unresolved. V was cut by 3 bases and J by 10 bases, with 9 bases left in between. The CDR3 spans 12 residues. Germline-derived CDR1 and CDR2 are LNHNV and YYDKDF (reference sequence). The CDR3 is CATSRGIGKLFF. The CDR3 DNA reads TGTGCCACCAGCAGGGGGATCGGAAAACTGTTTTTT.

The chain carries TRBV5-1 and TRBJ2-7, with a tentative D call TRBD2 (7 bases). The CDR3 covers 14 residues. The germline V gene has CDR1 SGHRS and CDR2 YFSETQ. V gave up 1 base and J gave up 7 bases, with 15 bases separating them. This chain's CDR3 is CASSLWGGRKEQYF. The CDR3 region has the DNA TGCGCCAGCAGCTTGTGGGGGGGGCGCAAGGAGCAGTACTTC.

The V gene is TRBV19, the J gene TRBJ1-1, with D unresolved. Trimming stripped 4 bases from V and 10 bases from J, with 10 bases between. CDR3 length: 11 residues. CDR1 is LNHDA, CDR2 SQIVND, per germline (reference sequence). CDR3 sequence (DNA): TGTGCCAGTAGTACCCCGGGTGTAGCTTTCTTT. Protein sequence: CASSTPGVAFF.

The chain combines TRBV18 with TRBJ2-1; 11 positions agree with TRBD2. The CDR3 loop spans 15 amino acids. Losses at the gene ends were 1 base for V and 5 bases for J; bases not matched to a gene: 1. Per the germline V gene, CDR1 is KGHSH and CDR2 is LQKENI. This CDR3 reads CASSPLAGGNNEQFF. The DNA for the CDR3 is TGTGCCAGCTCACCACTAGCGGGAGGGAACAATGAGCAGTTCTTC.

V usage is TRBV23-1 and J usage is TRBJ2-1, with 11 bases that match TRBD2. TRBV23-1 is identified as an open reading frame with a role that is uncertain. The CDR3 loop spans 18 amino acids. The V segment lost 8 bases and the J segment 2 bases; nucleotides outside the gene matches: 14. The CDR3 coding sequence is TGCGCCAGCTGGCAGACTAGCGGGATGCAGACGCCCTACAATGAGCAGTTCTTC. This translates into CASWQTSGMQTPYNEQFF.

The chain joins TRBV30 to TRBJ2-7; unclear D gene. The CDR3 runs 16 residues. Deletions cut 0 bases from V and 0 bases from J, with 15 bases between. Germline assignment: CDR1 GTSNPN and CDR2 SVGIG (reference sequence). Here the CDR3 reads CAWSVTPGLSSYEQYF. The CDR3 nucleotides are TGTGCCTGGAGTGTAACCCCAGGCTTAAGCTCCTACGAGCAGTACTTC.

This chain joins TRBV6-1 and TRBJ2-7; D gene unclear. Trimming took off 2 bases at V and 4 bases at J, with 9 bases between the two ends. Germline loops: CDR1 MNHNS, CDR2 SASEGT. The CDR3 totals 13 residues. The CDR3 bases are TGTGCCAGCAGTGAACGTGGGCCTTACGAGCAGTACTTC. Translating gives CASSERGPYEQYF.

The chain couples TRBV7-2 to TRBJ1-2; the match to TRBD1 covers 7 bases. The V gene's germline CDR1 is SGHTA and CDR2 FQGNSA. V trimming: 3 bases; J trimming: 4 bases; junction bases outside the gene matches: 5. There are 14 residues in the CDR3. The CDR3 reads CASSFTGASYGYTF. The CDR3 DNA sequence: TGTGCCAGCAGCTTTACAGGGGCGTCCTATGGCTACACCTTC.

The chain employs TRBV7-9 and TRBJ1-1; D is ambiguous. The CDR3 contains 14 residues. Trimming removed 1 base at V and 1 base at J, with 7 bases between. Germline V gene sequence: CDR1 SEHNR, CDR2 FQNEAQ (reference sequence). The CDR3 reads CASSLVRSNTEAFF. CDR3 DNA: TGTGCCAGCAGCTTAGTTCGATCGAACACTGAAGCTTTCTTT.

This clone was detected only once. The J gene is TRBJ1-2, the V gene TRBV6-5; D is perhaps TRBD1 (5 bases). V lost 6 bases, J lost 2 bases, and 7 bases lay in between. The germline CDR1 and CDR2 sequences are MNHEY and SVGAGI. The CDR3 runs to 12 residues. The CDR3 loop reads CASSQGNYGYTF. The CDR3, as DNA: TGTGCCAGCAGCCAGGGAAACTATGGCTACACCTTC.

This sequence joins TRBV29-1 and TRBJ2-1; a possible D gene is TRBD1 (5 bases). The V gene lost 8 bases and the J gene lost 9 bases, with 17 bases spanning the gap. The CDR3 is 12 residues long. Per the germline V gene, CDR1 is SQVTM and CDR2 is ANQGSEA. CDR3 sequence: CSLLTWGAEQFF. In nucleotides, the CDR3 is TGCAGCCTCCTAACGTGGGGCGCTGAGCAGTTCTTC.

The gene calls are TRBV5-8 and TRBJ1-5; 9 nucleotides align to TRBD1. The germline V gene encodes CDR1 SGHTS and CDR2 YDEGEE. The ends lost 4 bases at V and 6 bases at J; junction bases unmatched: 5. The CDR3 runs to 14 residues. The CDR3 DNA sequence: TGTGCCAGCAGCCCTGGACAGGGGAGTCAGCCCCAGCATTTT. Protein: CASSPGQGSQPQHF.

The gene calls are TRBV19 and TRBJ2-2, with D possibly matching TRBD1 (6 bases). With 2 bases removed from V and 1 base from J, the gap between germline ends came to 11 bases. Germline CDR1 reads LNHDA; CDR2 reads SQIVND (reference sequence). The CDR3 consists of 16 residues. CDR3 sequence reads: CASSIPRGLNTGELFF. The CDR3 nucleotides read TGTGCCAGTAGTATACCCAGGGGCCTGAACACCGGGGAGCTGTTTTTT.

The V and J genes are TRBV14 and TRBJ2-2; D gene unclear. From germline, CDR1 is SGHDN and CDR2 FVKESK. Trimming stripped 0 bases from V and 4 bases from J, with 9 bases between. This CDR3 is built from 15 residues. Here the CDR3 reads CASSQDSYGTGELFF. For the CDR3, the DNA is TGTGCCAGCAGCCAAGACAGTTACGGCACCGGGGAGCTGTTTTTT.

This clone was counted a single time. The chain's CDR3 is CASSLLGQSQEQFF. CDR3 sequence (DNA): TGCGCCAGCAGTCTATTAGGACAGTCACAGGAGCAGTTCTTC. This sequence joins TRBV23-1 and TRBJ2-1; maybe TRBD1 (6 bases). TRBV23-1 belongs to the ORF category, with a function that is uncertain. The V and J ends lost 4 bases and 10 bases respectively, with 17 bases between them. This CDR3 region has 14 residues.

The V gene is TRBV7-9, the J gene TRBJ2-7; D remains unclear. Germline V CDR1 and CDR2: SEHNR, FQNEAQ (reference sequence). This CDR3 comprises 13 residues. The V and J ends lost 1 base and 4 bases respectively, with 8 bases between them. The CDR3 loop reads CASSLVQEYEQYF. The CDR3 coding sequence is TGTGCCAGCAGCTTAGTTCAAGAGTACGAGCAGTACTTC.